This TCR beta chain was captured by sequencing in a study of tumor and adjacent non-tumor tissue in lung cancer. Study-level background: Around 4.2 million productive TCRbeta reads were obtained per sample on average.

The library came from three nested PCR rounds adapted from ARM-PCR protocols. MiXCR was run by TCRdb on the multiplex PCR reads, yielding one entry per CDR3 protein. This table holds 120,000 or so distinct CDR3 sequences, over 65% found once. V was clipped by 7 bases and J by 4 bases; unmatched bases: 12. Germline V gives CDR1 MNHNS, CDR2 SASEGT. This CDR3 region has 15 residues. The template was RNA from unsorted bulk tissue. This clonotype was counted a single time. This sequence may be a read error, since a much larger clone differs from it by one base. The sequence was collected from a man aged 25 to 45 with non-small cell lung cancer. The chain has TRBV6-1 and TRBJ2-5, with TRBD2 matching over 7 bases. The specimen was lung tumor tissue. CDR3 nucleotides: TGTGCCAGCACTTACCAGGGAGGGATGGCAGAGACCCAGTACTTC. This translates into CASTYQGGMAETQYF.